This T cell receptor beta chain was captured by sequencing in a study of OX40 agonist ivuxolimab in advanced cancers. As for the study in general: Patients in dose escalation had liver, melanoma, kidney or head and neck cancers. Study-wide points: In a subset of nonresponders, normalized T-cell clonal expansion was also low. CD8+ T cells were the subset that, on average, had more expanded clones than CD4+. At doses 0.1 to 3.0 mg/kg, CD4+ and CD8+ clones expanded.

V was clipped by 3 bases and J by 2 bases, with 10 bases between them. This CDR3 comprises 14 residues. Germline V gives CDR1 MNHEY, CDR2 SVGAGI. In regard to this clone: Its matching antigen is unknown.

The data were produced by immunoSEQ multiplex PCR, yet TCRdb's version contains in-frame clones alone and is incomplete. The sample consists of tens of thousands of clones, approximately 86% of them appearing once. The source is an adult with an advanced solid tumor such as melanoma, head and neck, liver or kidney cancer. The gene calls are TRBV6-5 and TRBJ1-2; D is ambiguous. This specimen was CD4+ or CD8+ T cells sorted from blood, taken in a trial of the OX40 agonist ivuxolimab. The CDR3 loop reads CASSYGQANYGYTF. The CDR3 DNA sequence: TGTGCCAGCAGTTATGGGCAGGCAAACTATGGCTACACCTTC.